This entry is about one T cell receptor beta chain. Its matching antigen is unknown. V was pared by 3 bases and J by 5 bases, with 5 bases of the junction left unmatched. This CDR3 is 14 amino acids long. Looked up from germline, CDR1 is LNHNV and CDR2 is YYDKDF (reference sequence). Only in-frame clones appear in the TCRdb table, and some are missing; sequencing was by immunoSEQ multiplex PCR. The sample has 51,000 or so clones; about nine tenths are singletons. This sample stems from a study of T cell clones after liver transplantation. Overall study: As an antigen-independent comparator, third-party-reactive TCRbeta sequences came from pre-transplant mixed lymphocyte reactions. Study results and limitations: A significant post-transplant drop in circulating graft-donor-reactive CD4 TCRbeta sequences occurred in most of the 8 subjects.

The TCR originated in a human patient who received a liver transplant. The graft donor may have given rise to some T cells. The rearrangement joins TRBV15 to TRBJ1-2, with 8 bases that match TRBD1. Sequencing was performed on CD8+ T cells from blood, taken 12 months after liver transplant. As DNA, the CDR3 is TGTGCCACCAGCAGGGACAGGGTTGGTTATGGCTACACCTTC. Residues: CATSRDRVGYGYTF.